These T cell receptor beta chains were read from a single sample in a study of blood T cell repertoires in COVID-19. Assay used: immunoSEQ multiplex PCR; TCRdb lists only in-frame clones, some missing. Of roughly 330,000 clones in the sample, about 89% were seen once. The sequenced sample was PBMCs or T cells enriched from blood (not recorded which). These receptors all come from a woman in her thirties who had recovered from COVID-19. Both conserved end residues are part of each CDR3. Only part of the rows carry a size: once, few, many, or a class if the clone is expanded.

once TRBV10-2 CASSLSLRSNQPQHF
. TRBV12-3/TRBV12-4 CASGQGDPYEQYF
. TRBV7-2 CASSPQRQREQYF
. TRBV10-2 CASRPTGGFGELFF
. TRBV28 CASSLSAGTQYNEQFF
. TRBV5-4 CASSFTAVQETQYF
few TRBV3-1/TRBV3-2 CASSQDRGQAFF
. TRBV28 CASSFSGAPGQRAFF
. TRBV6-5 CASSYRTGMGEQYF
. TRBV28 CASSLRYGVTDTQYF
. TRBV19 CASSTRVGEAFF
. TRBV4-1 CASSPADYTGTEAFF
. TRBV30 CAWMKSYGTGPSNTGELFF
. TRBV5-5 CASSLRGTGGSYGYTF
. TRBV28 CASSLEQGTNYGYTF
. TRBV2 CASKTGGEETQYF
. TRBV6-1 CASSGPGDAYNSPLHF
. TRBV30 CAWSVDSVNYGYTF
once TRBV6-6 CASSYSRQGSEAFF
. TRBV4-3 CASSPIRGEKAFF
. TRBV29-1 CSVRGTYEQYF
once TRBV5-1 CASSRVSPSGGNTIYF
. TRBV19 CASSIGHSTDTQYF
. TRBV27 CASSSNRGYNSPLHF
. TRBV27 CASSPSPASGSQPQHF
. TRBV6-5 CASRIRGRDSPLHF
once TRBV5-1 CASSLGTSNSYEQYF
. TRBV7-2 CASSLDPDQPQHF
. TRBV28 CASRLGGLAGNTIYF
. TRBV19 CASSIGTPSTDTQYF
. TRBV2 CASSDIDSGSTDTQYF
. TRBV18 CASSPVRQNSNQPQHF
once TRBV6-4 CASSERQGLLPQHF
once TRBV7-2 CASSPTQGRTKLENNEQFF
. TRBV2 CASVRESTQYF